This is a list of T cell receptor beta chains from one sample in a study of PD-1 blockade in classical Hodgkin lymphoma. The protocol was immunoSEQ multiplex PCR, while the TCRdb copy is restricted to in-frame clones and leaves out a portion. The sample consists of 25,000 to 30,000 clones, about 74% of them appearing once. The sequences come from CD4+ T cells from blood, collected at baseline. These receptors all stem from a human donor with classical Hodgkin lymphoma. The CDR3 runs from the conserved cysteine through the conserved F or W. D genes are given only for firm matches. Clone size is not always given. Where it is, it says once, few, many or a class for expanded clones.

D: TRBD1; size: NA; V: TRBV12-5; J: TRBJ2-2; DNA: TGTGCTAGTGGTTTGGTACCAAATAGAGGGGGCGTAATCACCGGGGAGCTGTTTTTT; CDR3: CASGLVPNRGGVITGELFF
D: NA; size: NA; V: TRBV4-1; J: TRBJ2-3; DNA: TGCGCCAGCAGCCTTTCCGGGACTCCGTCAGATACGCAGTATTTT; CDR3: CASSLSGTPSDTQYF
D: TRBD2; size: NA; V: TRBV11-3; J: TRBJ2-1; DNA: TGTGCCAGCAGCTTAGATGCGGGGGTTCACAATGAGCAGTTCTTC; CDR3: CASSLDAGVHNEQFF
D: TRBD1; size: few; V: TRBV5-1; J: TRBJ2-2; DNA: TGCGCCAGCAGCTTATCACAGGGGGTTGGCGGGGAGCTGTTTTTT; CDR3: CASSLSQGVGGELFF
D: NA; size: once; V: TRBV29-1; J: TRBJ1-4; DNA: TGCAGCGTAGGACAGAGGAATGAAAAACTGTTTTTT; CDR3: CSVGQRNEKLFF
D: NA; size: NA; V: TRBV7-9; J: TRBJ2-7; DNA: TGTGCCAGCAGCTTATCTTCCGGGAACTACGAGCAGTACTTC; CDR3: CASSLSSGNYEQYF
D: NA; size: NA; V: TRBV6-6; J: TRBJ2-4; DNA: TGTGCCAGCAGCTCGGGGACCGGGACGGCTAAAAACATTCAGTACTTC; CDR3: CASSSGTGTAKNIQYF
D: TRBD1; size: NA; V: TRBV5-6; J: TRBJ1-5; DNA: TGTGCCAGCAGCTTCGGAGACAGGGAGGGACAGCCCCAGCATTTT; CDR3: CASSFGDREGQPQHF
D: NA; size: NA; V: TRBV18; J: TRBJ2-1; DNA: TGTGCCAGCTCACCAATTTTGGCCAGGGGCTACAATGAGCAGTTCTTC; CDR3: CASSPILARGYNEQFF
D: NA; size: NA; V: TRBV7-8; J: TRBJ1-1; DNA: TGTGCCAGCAGCTTAGAGGAGGTCCGCACTGAAGCTTTCTTT; CDR3: CASSLEEVRTEAFF
D: NA; size: NA; V: TRBV30; J: TRBJ1-1; DNA: TGTGCCTGGAGTATACAATTGAACACTGAAGCTTTCTTT; CDR3: CAWSIQLNTEAFF
D: NA; size: NA; V: TRBV6-6; J: TRBJ1-2; DNA: TGTGCCAGCAGTCTACCTGCTAACTATGGCTACACCTTC; CDR3: CASSLPANYGYTF
D: NA; size: once; V: TRBV18; J: TRBJ1-5; DNA: TGTGCCAGCTCACCACAGGCTGCAGATAGCAATCAGCCCCAGCATTTT; CDR3: CASSPQAADSNQPQHF
D: NA; size: NA; V: TRBV6-6; J: TRBJ2-7; DNA: TGTGCCAGCAGTTACTCGGGCGAGCAGTACTTC; CDR3: CASSYSGEQYF
D: NA; size: few; V: TRBV5-6; J: TRBJ2-7; DNA: TGTGCCAGCAGCGGCCGTTCCTACGAGCAGTACTTC; CDR3: CASSGRSYEQYF
D: NA; size: NA; V: TRBV29-1; J: TRBJ2-1; DNA: TGCAGCGTTGAAGCGCCCAATGAGCAGTTCTTC; CDR3: CSVEAPNEQFF
D: NA; size: few; V: TRBV7-2; J: TRBJ1-5; DNA: TGTGCCAGCCAGCTATCCGTTAGCAATCAGCCCCAGCATTTT; CDR3: CASQLSVSNQPQHF
D: NA; size: NA; V: TRBV27; J: TRBJ2-3; DNA: TGTGCCAGCAGTCCCAAGTCGGGACGCACAGATACGCAGTATTTT; CDR3: CASSPKSGRTDTQYF
D: NA; size: NA; V: TRBV5-1; J: TRBJ1-1; DNA: TGCGCCAGCAGCTTGGCAGGGTCTAACACTGAAGCTTTCTTT; CDR3: CASSLAGSNTEAFF
D: NA; size: few; V: TRBV4-2; J: TRBJ2-2; DNA: TGTGCCAGCCGGCAACAGAGGCGTAGCCTAGATAACACCGGGGAGCTGTTTTTT; CDR3: CASRQQRRSLDNTGELFF
D: TRBD1; size: NA; V: TRBV6-5; J: TRBJ1-6; DNA: TGTGCCAGCCATCGTCCCGGGACAGTGACCACCCTCCACTTT; CDR3: CASHRPGTVTTLHF
D: TRBD1; size: NA; V: TRBV5-5; J: TRBJ1-5; DNA: TGTGCCAGCAGCTGGGGGACAGGGGGTTATCAGCCCCAGCATTTT; CDR3: CASSWGTGGYQPQHF
D: TRBD1; size: NA; V: TRBV29-1; J: TRBJ2-5; DNA: TGCAGCGCGGACAGGGGCCGGACCCTACAAGAGACCCAGTACTTC; CDR3: CSADRGRTLQETQYF
D: TRBD2; size: NA; V: TRBV7-9; J: TRBJ2-3; DNA: TGTGCCAGCAGCTTAGGTAGCGGGGATTACAGAGATACGCAGTATTTT; CDR3: CASSLGSGDYRDTQYF
D: NA; size: NA; V: TRBV5-1; J: TRBJ1-3; DNA: TGCGCCAGCAGCTTGGGGGACATAAACACCATATATTTT; CDR3: CASSLGDINTIYF
D: NA; size: NA; V: TRBV30; J: TRBJ1-4; DNA: TGTGCCTGGAGTGGGTTGGGGGATTGGAGAGAAAAACTGTTTTTT; CDR3: CAWSGLGDWREKLFF
D: TRBD1; size: NA; V: TRBV19; J: TRBJ2-7; DNA: TGTGCCAGTAGTTACAGGGGGCAATCGGGAGAGCAGTACTTC; CDR3: CASSYRGQSGEQYF
D: TRBD1; size: NA; V: TRBV11-3; J: TRBJ2-7; DNA: TGTGCCAGCAGCTTAGAGACAGGGACCGTCTACGAGCAGTACTTC; CDR3: CASSLETGTVYEQYF
D: TRBD2; size: NA; V: TRBV7-2; J: TRBJ2-3; DNA: TGTGCCAGCAGCTTGGGTCGGGGGGGCCGAACAGATACGCAGTATTTT; CDR3: CASSLGRGGRTDTQYF
D: NA; size: NA; V: TRBV30; J: TRBJ2-1; DNA: TGTGCCTGGAGCCTTACGACCGACTGGCGGCAGTTCTTC; CDR3: CAWSLTTDWRQFF
D: NA; size: NA; V: TRBV7-6; J: TRBJ2-2; DNA: TGTGCCAGCAGCTTACCCTTCACCGGGGAGCTGTTTTTT; CDR3: CASSLPFTGELFF
D: NA; size: NA; V: TRBV7-9; J: TRBJ1-2; DNA: TGTGCCAGCAGCTTAGGAAGGACTTATGGCTACACCTTC; CDR3: CASSLGRTYGYTF
D: NA; size: NA; V: TRBV27; J: TRBJ2-7; DNA: TGTGCCAGCAGTCGAAAGGGGGGGGGAACCTACGAGCAGTACTTC; CDR3: CASSRKGGGTYEQYF
D: NA; size: NA; V: TRBV7-9; J: TRBJ1-4; DNA: TGTGCCAGCAGCTTACCCCCACGACAGTGGGGGACAACTAATGAAAAACTGTTTTTT; CDR3: CASSLPPRQWGTTNEKLFF
D: NA; size: NA; V: TRBV18; J: TRBJ1-3; DNA: TGTGCCAGCTCACCACGGAGTACTCGGGGAAACACCATATATTTT; CDR3: CASSPRSTRGNTIYF
D: TRBD2; size: NA; V: TRBV9; J: TRBJ2-1; DNA: TGTGCCAGCAGCGTGTCTGCGGGGGGGCCGAATGAGCAGTTCTTC; CDR3: CASSVSAGGPNEQFF
D: TRBD1; size: NA; V: TRBV10-2; J: TRBJ1-2; DNA: TGCGCCAGCAGCCTAGACAGGGCAGCTAACTATGGCTACACCTTC; CDR3: CASSLDRAANYGYTF
D: NA; size: NA; V: TRBV6-1; J: TRBJ1-5; DNA: TGTGCCAGCAGTGACATCCCAGGGAATGCGGGTAATAGCAATCAGCCCCAGCATTTT; CDR3: CASSDIPGNAGNSNQPQHF
D: TRBD1; size: NA; V: TRBV4-2; J: TRBJ1-1; DNA: TGTGCCAGCAGCCACGCGACTGGCCGGGACAGGGAGGTTGGAGCTTTCTTT; CDR3: CASSHATGRDREVGAFF
D: TRBD2; size: once; V: TRBV5-1; J: TRBJ2-7; DNA: TGCGCCAGCAGCCCCCAACTAGCGGGGACCTACGAGCAGTACTTC; CDR3: CASSPQLAGTYEQYF
D: TRBD2; size: NA; V: TRBV7-2; J: TRBJ2-2; DNA: TGTGCCAGCAGTTCTCTAGCGGGAGACAACACCGGGGAGCTGTTTTTT; CDR3: CASSSLAGDNTGELFF
D: NA; size: few; V: TRBV14; J: TRBJ1-6; DNA: TGTGCCAGCAGACTACTCCGACAGGATAATAATTCACCCCTCCACTTT; CDR3: CASRLLRQDNNSPLHF
D: NA; size: NA; V: TRBV5-1; J: TRBJ1-4; DNA: TGCGCCAGCCGGGCTGAGGGGGAAAAACTGTTTTTT; CDR3: CASRAEGEKLFF
D: NA; size: NA; V: TRBV7-2; J: TRBJ1-3; DNA: TGTGCCAGCAGCTTAAATTCTCCCGACTCTGGAAACACCATATATTTT; CDR3: CASSLNSPDSGNTIYF
D: TRBD1; size: NA; V: TRBV18; J: TRBJ1-3; DNA: TGTGCCAGCTCACGTCCTCCAGGGACAGCGAACGGAAACACCATATATTTT; CDR3: CASSRPPGTANGNTIYF
D: NA; size: NA; V: TRBV7-9; J: TRBJ2-7; DNA: TGTGCCAGCAGCTTATCACAGGACAGCTCCTACGAGCAGTACTTC; CDR3: CASSLSQDSSYEQYF
D: NA; size: NA; V: TRBV7-2; J: TRBJ2-7; DNA: TGTGCCAGCACCAAGGGCAGGGAGCAGTACTTC; CDR3: CASTKGREQYF
D: TRBD1; size: NA; V: TRBV10-2; J: TRBJ1-5; DNA: TGCGCCAGCAGACCCGGGACAGGGAACAATCAGCCCCAGCATTTT; CDR3: CASRPGTGNNQPQHF
D: NA; size: NA; V: TRBV11-2; J: TRBJ1-3; DNA: TGTGCCAGCAGCTTATACTCGACGTCAGGAAACACCATATATTTT; CDR3: CASSLYSTSGNTIYF
D: NA; size: NA; V: TRBV28; J: TRBJ1-1; DNA: TGTGCCCGATCGGAAGCTTTCTTT; CDR3: CARSEAFF
D: NA; size: NA; V: TRBV13; J: TRBJ1-2; DNA: TGTGCCAGCCGAGGACAGCTCACAAAGCTTAATGGCTACACCTTC; CDR3: CASRGQLTKLNGYTF